This section outlines one T cell receptor beta chain sequence together with its context. What it binds is unknown. Primers used in a second PCR of about 7 to 12 cycles were a sample-barcoded 5' primer and a J-beta primer mix. Every cDNA was tagged by a template-switch adaptor with 12 random nucleotides. TCRdb passed the 5' RACE reads through MiXCR, listing each CDR3 protein once. Of about 770,000 distinct CDR3 sequences in the sample, roughly 44% were seen once. Donors gave roughly 10 milliliters of peripheral blood apiece. The CDR3 runs 15 residues. Trimming shortened V by 5 bases and J by 1 base, and 11 bases separated the two germline ends. Germline V gene lookup returns CDR1 SGHTA and CDR2 FQGNSA. This specimen comes from a study of blood T cells in healthy people across ages. Study as a whole: Every two T cells gave about one barcoded beta molecule via template switching. General observations from the study: Shifts in expanded clonotypes may have been confounded by donor CMV status, which was unknown.

Material: blood. This clonotype was sampled from a man aged 60 to 75 in good health. The chain recombines TRBV7-2 with TRBJ2-2, with D perhaps TRBD1 (6 bases). CDR3 region: CASSQDRRNTGELFF. The CDR3 DNA follows: TGTGCCAGCAGCCAGGACAGAAGGAACACCGGGGAGCTGTTTTTT.